Listed below are T cell receptor beta chains from one sample, sequenced in a study of cytomegalovirus exposure and HLA in healthy donors. Data came from immunoSEQ multiplex PCR; TCRdb stores just in-frame clones and leaves some out. The sample lists around 120,000 clones; approximately 87% were seen once. The sample comprised PBMCs. The receptors shown here come from a woman in her late teens or twenties in good health and CMV-seropositive. CDR3s include the opening cysteine and the closing phenylalanine or tryptophan. The D gene is left open where the match is weak.

d_gene | j_gene | v_gene | CDR3nt | CDR3aa
TRBD1 | TRBJ2-7 | TRBV30 | TGTGCCTGGACCCCCGCCGGACAGGGTTACTACGAGCAGTACTTC | CAWTPAGQGYYEQYF
TRBD1 | TRBJ2-7 | TRBV7-3 | TGTGCCAGCAGCCCGACAGGGGGGAAGTTCGAGCAGTACTTC | CASSPTGGKFEQYF
. | TRBJ1-6 | TRBV6-1 | TGTGCCAGCTCGGCCCCGGGTAATTCACCCCTCCACTTT | CASSAPGNSPLHF
. | TRBJ2-1 | TRBV15 | TGTGCCACCAGCAGAGATCAGCGGGCCTCGTTGAATGAGCAGTTCTTC | CATSRDQRASLNEQFF
. | TRBJ2-1 | TRBV4-2 | TGTGCCAGCAGCCAAGATCCCCCCGGGTACCTTTTGTTCTTC | CASSQDPPGYLLFF
. | TRBJ2-5 | TRBV4-1 | TGCGCCAGCAGCCAAGAGAATGTGGGGGGGGGCGAGACCCAGTACTTC | CASSQENVGGGETQYF
. | TRBJ2-5 | TRBV9 | TGTGCCAGCAGCCCCTGGGGGGTGGACCAAGAGACCCAGTACTTC | CASSPWGVDQETQYF
. | TRBJ1-1 | TRBV4-2 | TGTGCCAGCAGCCCCCGTGGACACCCGAACACTGAAGCTTTCTTT | CASSPRGHPNTEAFF
TRBD1 | TRBJ1-2 | TRBV6-1 | TGTGCCAGCAGTGTGACAGGGGGCTCTAACTATGGCTACACCTTC | CASSVTGGSNYGYTF
. | TRBJ2-5 | TRBV6-5 | TGTGCCAGCGCGTCCTCCGGGGTTGGAGAGACCCAGTACTTC | CASASSGVGETQYF
. | TRBJ2-2 | TRBV2 | TGTGCCAGCAGTGACCATGGGGGCTCCGGGGAGCTGTTTTTT | CASSDHGGSGELFF
TRBD1 | TRBJ2-7 | TRBV5-4 | TGTGCCAGCAGTCTGGGACAGTCTGCCTACGAGCAGTACTTC | CASSLGQSAYEQYF
. | TRBJ1-2 | TRBV11-1 | TGTGCCAGCAGCTATCAGGACAGCTATGGCTACACCTTC | CASSYQDSYGYTF
TRBD2 | TRBJ2-7 | TRBV7-8 | TGTGCCAGCAGCTTAGAAACGAGGACTAGCGCCCTCCGAAACGAGCAGTACTTC | CASSLETRTSALRNEQYF
. | TRBJ2-5 | TRBV30 | TGTGCCTGGAATACGGGGACAGCGGGAGATAGGGAGACCCAGTACTTC | CAWNTGTAGDRETQYF
. | TRBJ2-3 | TRBV6-1 | TGTGCCAGCAGTGACAATCCTGCGGGGGCCACAGATACGCAGTATTTT | CASSDNPAGATDTQYF
. | TRBJ1-5 | TRBV11-3 | TGTGCCAGCAGTCATGGGGGGGACCAGCCCCAGCATTTT | CASSHGGDQPQHF
. | TRBJ2-2 | TRBV2 | TGTGCCAGCAGTGAACGACAGCAAACCGGGGAGCTGTTTTTT | CASSERQQTGELFF
. | TRBJ2-4 | TRBV13 | TGTGCCAGCAGCTTAAATGGGGGGGGGCGAGGAAACATTCAGTACTTC | CASSLNGGGRGNIQYF
. | TRBJ1-5 | TRBV19 | TGTGCCAGTGAGGGACACAACAATCAGCCCCAGCATTTT | CASEGHNNQPQHF
. | TRBJ2-1 | TRBV11-3 | TGTGCCAGCAGCTCTTGGACAGATACCTTTACATTGAACAATGAGCAGTTCTTC | CASSSWTDTFTLNNEQFF
. | TRBJ1-1 | TRBV19 | TGTGCCAGTCAGTCGAGGTTACAGAACACTGAAGCTTTCTTT | CASQSRLQNTEAFF
. | TRBJ2-3 | TRBV4-2 | TGTGCCAGCAGCCAAGTTGGGGCGGCCAACGCAGATACGCAGTATTTT | CASSQVGAANADTQYF
. | TRBJ2-1 | TRBV29-1 | TGCAGCGTGGGGGGTGAAGGACTCGTTTACAATGAGCAGTTCTTC | CSVGGEGLVYNEQFF
. | TRBJ1-1 | TRBV30 | TGTGCCTGGAGTGTACGGGGTAACACTGAAGCTTTCTTT | CAWSVRGNTEAFF
. | TRBJ1-1 | TRBV19 | TGTGCCAGTCGCCCTGATAGCAGAGGTGAAGCTTTCTTT | CASRPDSRGEAFF
TRBD1 | TRBJ2-2 | TRBV4-1 | TGCGCCAGCAGCCATGGGACAGGCACCGGGGAGCTGTTTTTT | CASSHGTGTGELFF